Following are 25 T cell receptor beta chains from one sample sequenced in a study of T cells after yellow fever vaccination (dated by TCRdb to about 2019). Reading the label with the study, this specimen's treatment or condition is: live attenuated yellow fever vaccine strain. The receptor library was made with 5' RACE. Sequencing used an Illumina HiSeq 2500. TCRdb redid the processing of the public reads, applying fastp at Q25 and MiXCR, and retained in-frame beta chains. Each CDR3 protein gets just one entry, which takes the most common genes and DNA from the rows behind it. The sample records some 320,000 distinct CDR3 sequences, approximately 9% of which are singletons. The leading ten clones occupy around 17% of the sample. The source material was PBMCs, sampled on the day of the first yellow fever vaccination. These receptors originate from a man between 18 and 29 years old who received the YFV17D yellow fever vaccine.

This chain links TRBV20-1 with TRBJ2-1; D gene unclear. V lost 7 bases to trimming and J lost 0 bases, with 10 bases between them. The CDR3 consists of 13 residues. Germline loops: CDR1 DFQATT, CDR2 SNEGSKA (reference sequence). The CDR3 region has the DNA TGCAGTGTCCAGCCGAGCTCCTACAATGAGCAGTTCTTC. Translation gives CSVQPSSYNEQFF.

V and J are TRBV10-3 and TRBJ2-5; D may be TRBD1 or TRBD2 (5 bases each). This CDR3 comprises 16 residues. Germline V CDR1 and CDR2: ENHRY, SYGVKD. The ends were cut back, 2 bases at V and 2 bases at J, with 15 bases in the middle. In DNA, the CDR3 is TGTGCCATCAGTGAGGGGACCTCGACGCTACAAGAGACCCAGTACTTC. It yields the protein CAISEGTSTLQETQYF.

This chain's CDR3 is CASSPQGGGEAFF. CDR3 sequence (DNA): TGTGCCAGCAGCCCTCAGGGGGGGGGTGAAGCTTTCTTT. The rearrangement links TRBV7-3 to TRBJ1-1; the match to TRBD1 covers 7 bases. Germline loops: CDR1 SGHTA, CDR2 FQGTGA. The CDR3 is 13 residues long. With 5 bases clipped from V and 7 bases from J, the junction kept 7 bases outside the gene matches.

The table lists this clonotype with a few counts. The V gene is TRBV11-3, the J gene TRBJ2-1; TRBD1 might be the D (5 bases). V lost 1 base, J lost 10 bases, and 14 bases lay in between. From germline, CDR1 is SGHNT and CDR2 YENEEA. The CDR3 sequence is 14 residues long. The CDR3 reads CASSLGSRAREQFF. In DNA form, the CDR3 reads TGTGCCAGCAGCTTAGGGAGCAGGGCACGGGAGCAGTTCTTC.

This sequence joins TRBV19 and TRBJ2-2; 8 bases are a match to TRBD2. Per the germline V gene, CDR1 is LNHDA and CDR2 is SQIVND (reference sequence). Trimming removed 4 bases from V and 7 bases from J; junction bases left unmatched: 5. CDR3 length: 14 amino acids. The CDR3 DNA follows: TGTGCCAGTAGTACGGGGGGGCGAGACGGGGAGCTGTTTTTT. Protein: CASSTGGRDGELFF.

This clonotype was detected only a few times. The chain recombines TRBV10-3 with TRBJ1-6; D ambiguous. Per germline, CDR1 ENHRY and CDR2 SYGVKD. The CDR3 has 16 amino acids. The V end lost 3 bases, the J end lost 9 bases, and 18 bases lay between the germline ends. The CDR3 nucleotides are TGTGCCATCAGTGAACGAGGAGGGAAGGAGGTTTCACCCCTCCACTTT. Its protein is CAISERGGKEVSPLHF.

The genes are TRBV20-1 and TRBJ1-2; D uncertain. There are 13 residues in the CDR3. The V gene's germline CDR1 is DFQATT and CDR2 SNEGSKA (reference sequence). The V end was cut by 3 bases, the J end by 6 bases, with 14 bases between. Here the CDR3 DNA reads TGCAGTGCTAGGGACCCTCTTTTGGATGGCTACACCTTC. This sequence encodes CSARDPLLDGYTF.

This clonotype was seen a few times. The rearrangement uses TRBV5-1 and TRBJ2-5, with D unclear. Germline V gene lookup returns CDR1 SGHRS and CDR2 YFSETQ. Trimming took off 1 base at V and 1 base at J, with 8 bases between the two ends. The CDR3 consists of 14 residues. The CDR3 loop is CASSLSGSQETQYF. In DNA, the CDR3 is TGCGCCAGCAGCTTGTCCGGATCCCAAGAGACCCAGTACTTC.

The CDR3 nucleotides read TGCGCCAGCAGCACAGGACAGGGGCTTAACACTGAAGCTTTCTTT. Translation: CASSTGQGLNTEAFF. The rearrangement uses TRBV5-1 and TRBJ1-1; 9 positions match TRBD1. Germline V gene lookup returns CDR1 SGHRS and CDR2 YFSETQ. The CDR3 totals 15 residues. With V trimmed by 4 bases and J by 2 bases, 6 bases remained unmatched.

This clonotype was observed a few times. J is TRBJ2-1 and V is TRBV5-6; no reliable D call. Germline CDR1 SGHDT, CDR2 YYEEEE. The CDR3 is 14 residues long. V was clipped by 4 bases and J by 2 bases, with 10 bases between them. The CDR3 DNA follows: TGTGCCAGCAGCCGATGGCAGACCTACAATGAGCAGTTCTTC. Translated: CASSRWQTYNEQFF.

This clonotype was counted between two and nine times. The chain carries TRBV19 and TRBJ1-2; unclear D gene. This CDR3 spans 14 amino acids. V was clipped by 5 bases and J by 2 bases, with 12 bases between them. Germline CDR1 and CDR2: LNHDA and SQIVND (reference sequence). The CDR3 sequence: CASSHRTENYGYTF. In DNA, the CDR3 is TGTGCCAGTAGTCACAGAACAGAGAACTATGGCTACACCTTC.

This clonotype has more than one count but fewer than ten. V is TRBV11-2 and J is TRBJ1-6; D might be TRBD1 (5 bases). V gave up 5 bases and J gave up 10 bases, with 9 bases separating them. This CDR3 comprises 12 residues. The germline V gene has CDR1 SGHAT and CDR2 FQNNGV. The CDR3 here is CASSEGASPLHF. In DNA, the CDR3 is TGTGCCAGCAGCGAAGGGGCCTCACCCCTCCACTTT.

The V call is TRBV7-3, the J call TRBJ2-5, with TRBD1 identical over 8 bases. V lost 5 bases, J lost 5 bases, and 7 bases stayed unmatched. The CDR3 is 14 amino acids. Looked up from germline, CDR1 is SGHTA and CDR2 is FQGTGA. The CDR3 DNA sequence: TGTGCCAGCAGCCCACAGGGGGGCTGGGAGACCCAGTACTTC. Protein product: CASSPQGGWETQYF.

V is TRBV6-5 and J is TRBJ2-3; 9 bases align to TRBD2. The CDR3 extends over 16 amino acids. Germline trimming cut 2 bases from V and 4 bases from J; bases unmatched to any gene: 7. Germline CDR1 and CDR2: MNHEY and SVGAGI. CDR3 protein: CASSYRASGVADTQYF. In DNA form, the CDR3 reads TGTGCCAGCAGTTACCGGGCTAGCGGGGTTGCAGATACGCAGTATTTT.

This clonotype was seen a few times. Written as DNA, the CDR3 is TGCAGTGCTAGAGATGGCCGGGCAGGGAGAAGAGACACTGAAGCTTTCTTT. Translation: CSARDGRAGRRDTEAFF. The chain couples TRBV20-1 to TRBJ1-1, with D tentatively TRBD1 (5 bases). Trimming cost V 0 bases and J 3 bases, with 20 bases left between them. Germline loops: CDR1 DFQATT, CDR2 SNEGSKA (reference sequence). This CDR3 region has 17 residues.

This clonotype was seen a handful of times. This chain connects TRBV6-1 to TRBJ2-2, with D unclear. The germline V gene encodes CDR1 MNHNS and CDR2 SASEGT. Trimming stripped 6 bases from V and 4 bases from J, with 15 bases between. CDR3 length: 15 residues. Here the CDR3 reads CASSPRWLGTGELFF. The DNA for the CDR3 is TGTGCCAGCAGCCCCAGATGGTTGGGCACCGGGGAGCTGTTTTTT.

The chain uses TRBV7-2 and TRBJ2-3, with TRBD2 matching 10 bases. V was pared by 4 bases and J by 6 bases, with 7 bases of the junction left unmatched. The CDR3 totals 15 residues. From germline, CDR1 is SGHTA and CDR2 FQGNSA. CDR3 sequence (DNA): TGTGCCAGCAGCTCTTTAGCGGGGGGCTGGGATACGCAGTATTTT. Its translation is CASSSLAGGWDTQYF.

This clonotype has a handful of counts. CDR3: CASTLGGSYNSPLHF. The CDR3 DNA reads as TGTGCCAGCACGCTCGGAGGATCCTATAATTCACCCCTCCACTTT. The chain links TRBV27 to TRBJ1-6; D ambiguous. Trimming cost V 7 bases and J 1 base, with 11 bases left between them. CDR1 is MNHEY, CDR2 SMNVEV, per germline (reference sequence). This CDR3 is built from 15 residues.

This clonotype was recorded at least ten times. This chain connects TRBV6-5 to TRBJ2-5; 9 nucleotides align to TRBD1. Per the germline V gene, CDR1 is MNHEY and CDR2 is SVGAGI. The junction had 6 bases not matched to a gene; V was cut back by 0 bases and J by 4 bases. This CDR3 has 16 amino acids. CDR3 region: CASSYSKSGQGETQYF. CDR3 DNA: TGTGCCAGCAGTTACTCCAAATCGGGACAGGGAGAGACCCAGTACTTC.

This clonotype was recorded a few times. The chain couples TRBV7-2 to TRBJ1-2; 8 bases are a match to TRBD1. After removal of 2 bases from V and 8 bases from J, the junction contained 13 bases not matched to a gene. Germline V gene lookup returns CDR1 SGHTA and CDR2 FQGNSA. The CDR3 runs 16 residues. CDR3 sequence reads: CASSLTAGRGPGGYTF. In DNA, the CDR3 is TGTGCCAGCAGCTTAACGGCAGGCAGGGGGCCGGGCGGCTACACCTTC.

This clonotype was seen a few times. The chain carries TRBV15 and TRBJ2-1; 13 bases fit TRBD2. V gave up 5 bases and J gave up 0 bases; unmatched junction bases: 4. The CDR3 contains 17 residues. From germline, CDR1 is LNHNV and CDR2 YYDKDF (reference sequence). In DNA form, the CDR3 reads TGTGCCACCAGCGCGAGACTAGCGGGGGGCTCCTACAATGAGCAGTTCTTC. It yields the protein CATSARLAGGSYNEQFF.

This clonotype has only a few counts. The rearrangement links TRBV4-3 to TRBJ2-1; tentatively, D is TRBD2 (6 bases). The length of the CDR3 is 14 residues. The germline CDR1 and CDR2 sequences are LGHNA and YSLEER. Trimming shortened V by 5 bases and J by 5 bases, and 13 bases separated the two germline ends. CDR3 sequence (DNA): TGCGCCAGCAGCGGGACTCCCAGCCACAATGAGCAGTTCTTC. Encoded protein: CASSGTPSHNEQFF.

The gene calls are TRBV11-1 and TRBJ1-4; maybe TRBD1 (6 bases). Germline V gives CDR1 SGHAT, CDR2 FQDESV (reference sequence). The V end lost 5 bases, the J end lost 4 bases, and 23 bases lay between the germline ends. The CDR3 contains 18 residues. The CDR3 loop is CASSTVRSTGAINEKLFF. The CDR3 region has the DNA TGTGCCAGCAGCACAGTCCGCTCGACAGGCGCTATTAATGAAAAACTGTTTTTT.

The J gene is TRBJ1-1, the V gene TRBV4-3, with D perhaps TRBD1 (6 bases). The ends were cut back, 3 bases at V and 1 base at J, with 9 bases in the middle. This CDR3 has 14 amino acids. The germline V gene has CDR1 LGHNA and CDR2 YSLEER. This CDR3 reads CASSQTGWNTEAFF. CDR3 bases: TGCGCCAGCAGCCAGACAGGATGGAACACTGAAGCTTTCTTT.

This clonotype was seen a handful of times. The chain uses TRBV7-9 and TRBJ2-3; D unclear. V lost 4 bases and J lost 3, with 11 bases in between. The CDR3 extends over 14 amino acids. Germline CDR1 and CDR2: SEHNR and FQNEAQ (reference sequence). CDR3: CASSSPFQTDTQYF. The DNA for the CDR3 is TGTGCCAGCAGCTCTCCATTCCAGACAGATACGCAGTATTTT.